This TCR beta chain was captured in a study of T cells after yellow fever vaccination. A single record per CDR3 protein comes from TCRdb applying MiXCR to the 5' RACE reads. The sample carries almost 70,000 distinct CDR3 sequences, 5.5% to 7.5% recorded once. CDR3 length: 11 amino acids. Germline V gene data show CDR1 as SGHAT and CDR2 as FQNNGV. Overall study findings and caveats: A secondary response was less intense yet reached its peak sooner, at day 5 versus 15. Among primary-vaccination clones, most reappeared after the booster, at 95% to 96% for CD4 and 88% for CD8.

Concerning this clonotype itself: What it binds is not known. A much larger clonotype is one base distant, so this may be a read error.

The sequenced sample was CD4+ T cells sorted from PBMCs, obtained less than 18 days after the first yellow fever vaccination. This chain links TRBV11-2 with TRBJ1-2; D not resolved. The TCR originated in a man aged 18 to 30 who received the YFV17D yellow fever vaccine. The CDR3 is CATAANYVYTF. DNA of the CDR3: TGTGCCACGGCCGCTAACTATGTCTACACCTTC.